What follows are 12 T cell receptor beta chains derived from one specimen sequenced in a study of T cells in Graves' hyperthyroidism and ophthalmopathy. Amplification yielded TCR beta CDR3 regions, with RNA transcripts as the source. The TCR CDR3 was amplified in a first-round RT-PCR using the HTBI primer set. Each CDR3 protein gets one entry after TCRdb re-called the multiplex PCR reads with MiXCR. The sample records about 640,000 distinct CDR3 sequences, around 20% being singletons. What was sequenced was blood. The receptors originated from a man in his thirties or forties with Graves' ophthalmopathy.

At least ten counts were recorded for this clonotype. The V gene is TRBV6-1, the J gene TRBJ1-1; D is undetermined. The CDR3 runs 13 residues. V was shortened by 6 bases and J by 0 bases, with 8 bases between the two germline ends. From germline, CDR1 is MNHNS and CDR2 SASEGT. CDR3 in DNA: TGTGCCAGCAGAAGGAGCATGAACACTGAAGCTTTCTTT. It encodes CASRRSMNTEAFF.

This clonotype was counted a few times. Relative to the germline gene, one junction end is altered; a read error may explain this. J is TRBJ2-7 and V is TRBV5-5, with 7 bases identical to TRBD1. The CDR3 runs 15 residues. The germline gives CDR1 SGHKS, CDR2 YYEKEE (reference sequence). This CDR3 is CASSKDRRSSYEQYF. The CDR3 DNA sequence: TGCGCCAGCAGCAAGGACAGGCGAAGCTCCTACGAGCAGTACTTC.

The chain links TRBV28 to TRBJ2-7, with a weak D call TRBD1 (5 bases). The CDR3 length is 15 residues. Per the germline V gene, CDR1 is MDHEN and CDR2 is SYDVKM. V was pared by 2 bases and J by 0 bases, with 11 bases between. The CDR3 here is CASSLNPDSSYEQYF. DNA of the CDR3: TGTGCCAGCAGTTTAAACCCCGACAGCTCCTACGAGCAGTACTTC.

CDR3 nucleotides: TGTGCCAGCAGTGAGGGTGGCGGGAGGATCAATGAGCAGTTCTTC. Its protein is CASSEGGGRINEQFF. This chain links TRBV2 with TRBJ2-1; TRBD2 matches at 8 bases. Germline CDR1 and CDR2: SNHLY and FYNNEI. This CDR3 comprises 15 residues. The junction had 7 bases not matched to a gene; V was cut back by 3 bases and J by 6 bases.

This clonotype was detected only a few times. The rearrangement joins TRBV28 to TRBJ2-4, with a weak D call TRBD1 (6 bases). V was shortened by 6 bases and J by 7 bases, with 22 bases between the two germline ends. The CDR3 spans 16 residues. Germline loops: CDR1 MDHEN, CDR2 SYDVKM. CDR3 in DNA: TGTGCCAGCAGGACTACAGGGACGTACCTTCGGAACATTCAGTACTTC. As protein: CASRTTGTYLRNIQYF. Supplemented by reference TRBV28 and TRBJ2-4, the full variable domain reads DVKVTQSSRYLVKRTGEKVFLECVQDMDHENMFWYRQDPGLGLRLIYFSYDVKMKEKGDIPEGYSVSREKKERFSLILESASTNQTSMYLCASRTTGTYLRNIQYFGAGTRLSVL.

Note on this clonotype: This may stem from a read error, because a much larger clone lies one nucleotide away. The V call is TRBV6-5, the J call TRBJ1-5; the match to TRBD1 covers 7 bases. The CDR3 runs 18 residues. Germline lookup yields CDR1 MNHEY and CDR2 SVGAGI. CDR3 nucleotides: TGTGCCAGCGGTTACACAAACCCGAGACAGGGAGCGAGTCAGCCCCAGCATTTT. It encodes CASGYTNPRQGASQPQHF.

A word on this clonotype: A much bigger clone sits one base away, suggesting this may be a read error. The gene calls are TRBV2 and TRBJ2-1; the D is unclear. V shed 6 bases and J shed 9 bases, with 12 bases lying between them. The CDR3 totals 12 residues. Germline CDR1 is SNHLY and CDR2 is FYNNEI. Here the CDR3 reads CASRTLVSEQFF. In DNA form, the CDR3 reads TGTGCCAGCAGGACACTGGTTAGTGAGCAGTTCTTC.

V and J are TRBV11-1 and TRBJ2-7; 9 bases line up with TRBD1. The germline gives CDR1 SGHAT, CDR2 FQDESV (reference sequence). The CDR3 loop spans 16 amino acids. After removal of 6 bases from V and 3 bases from J, the junction contained 12 bases not matched to a gene. CDR3 nucleotide sequence: TGTGCCAGCAGTAAAAGGGGCGTGACAGGGGGCTACGAGCAGTACTTC. Amino acid sequence: CASSKRGVTGGYEQYF.

This clonotype was counted many times. This sequence joins TRBV5-1 and TRBJ2-1; no reliable D call. Germline V CDR1 and CDR2: SGHRS, YFSETQ. The CDR3 covers 12 residues. V dropped 8 bases and J dropped 7 bases, with 13 bases sitting between them. In DNA, the CDR3 is TGCGCCAGTAGACTGGCGCGAAATGAGCAGTTCTTC. Encoded protein: CASRLARNEQFF.

This clonotype was seen ten or more times. The chain employs TRBV28 and TRBJ2-7, with D unresolved. Germline values: CDR1 MDHEN, CDR2 SYDVKM. Trimming left V 9 bases short and J 3 bases short, with 12 bases between. There are 12 residues in the CDR3. The CDR3 nucleotides read TGTGCCAGTGGGTCAGAGAGCTACGAGCAGTACTTC. It codes for CASGSESYEQYF.

This clonotype was seen many times. This sequence joins TRBV20-1 and TRBJ1-5; D unclear. Trimming removed 0 bases from V and 3 bases from J, with 12 bases in between. The CDR3 length is 15 residues. Germline CDR1 and CDR2: DFQATT and SNEGSKA (reference sequence). CDR3 sequence: CSARDGSQYNQPQHF. Here the CDR3 DNA reads TGCAGTGCTAGAGATGGGTCCCAGTACAATCAGCCCCAGCATTTT.

The J gene is TRBJ2-1, the V gene TRBV4-2, with 8 bases identical to TRBD1. From germline, CDR1 is LGHNA and CDR2 YNFKEQ. V lost 4 bases and J lost 8; bases outside the gene matches: 7. The CDR3 covers 14 residues. The CDR3 protein is CASSPRDRRHEQFF. CDR3 nucleotide sequence: TGTGCCAGCAGCCCCCGGGACAGGCGCCATGAGCAGTTCTTC.